The clone carrying this T cell receptor (beta chain) was recorded a few times. The antigen is not known. This specimen belongs to a study of T cell repertoires in cytomegalovirus infection. Study-wide findings and caveats: HLA-C-restricted CMV clonotypes gave the most frequent clonotype in two of eight donors.

V was clipped by 4 bases and J by 5 bases; unmatched bases: 3. Per germline, CDR1 SQVTM and CDR2 ANQGSEA. The CDR3 consists of 13 residues. TCRdb analysed the reads with MiXCR anew, one entry per CDR3 protein. Of some 280,000 distinct CDR3 sequences listed, around 13% are singletons. This TCR was sampled from a human donor in good health (CMV status not recorded). Some clones in this sample may be carry-over from other donors' samples. Input material: PBMCs. V and J are TRBV29-1 and TRBJ2-1; 9 bases line up with TRBD1. This CDR3 is CSVGDREHNEQFF. CDR3 coding DNA: TGCAGCGTTGGGGACAGGGAACACAATGAGCAGTTCTTC.